This T cell receptor (beta chain) originates from a study of early T cells in non-severe SARS-CoV-2 infection. The overall study: Sequencing used unsorted whole-blood bulk RNA, so chains lack pairing. Study results and caveats: The study's VDJdb matching favored anti-spike CD8 responses and missed private and CD4 specificities.

The TCR library protocol was used to attach unique molecular identifiers. These identifiers were attached to individual cDNA molecules. TCRdb used MiXCR to reprocess the 5' RACE reads, holding one entry per CDR3 protein. The table records tens of thousands of distinct CDR3 sequences, approximately 4.8% of them present only once. As regards this clonotype: Its antigen is not identified.

The CDR3 extends over 15 amino acids. The germline V and J ends were trimmed by 4 bases and 1 base, with 15 bases remaining between them. CDR1 is SGHDT and CDR2 is YYEEEE in the germline V gene. Sequenced input: whole blood. This receptor was identified in an adult who was a healthcare worker with PCR-confirmed SARS-CoV-2 infection or an uninfected control (not recorded which). The chain couples TRBV5-6 to TRBJ2-7; D gene ambiguous. As DNA, the CDR3 is TGTGCCAGCAGCCTTATAGACGGTGGATCCTACGAGCAGTACTTC. Translation gives CASSLIDGGSYEQYF. The full variable domain, rest sourced from reference TRBV5-6 and TRBJ2-7, is DAGVTQSPTHLIKTRGQQVTLRCSPKSGHDTVSWYQQALGQGPQFIFQYYEEEERQRGNFPDRFSGHQFPNYSSELNVNALLLGDSALYLCASSLIDGGSYEQYFGPGTRLTVT.